The text below deals with one TCR beta chain. This sample is part of a study of shared clonotypes between healthy human individuals. V was trimmed by 0 bases and J by 5 bases, leaving 10 bases between them. This CDR3 is built from 13 residues. The germline V gene has CDR1 GTSNPN and CDR2 SVGIG (reference sequence). TCRdb keeps only in-frame clones here, not all; method: immunoSEQ multiplex PCR. The table lists roughly 1 million clones, roughly 75% of them singletons. Sequencing used memory CD4+ T cells sorted from blood. Specified subset: CD45RA-negative fraction. The receptor's source is a young man in good health. The chain uses TRBV30 and TRBJ1-2; unclear D gene. The CDR3 DNA follows: TGTGCCTGGAGTGTACGACGGGATTATGGCTACACCTTC. Encoded protein: CAWSVRRDYGYTF.